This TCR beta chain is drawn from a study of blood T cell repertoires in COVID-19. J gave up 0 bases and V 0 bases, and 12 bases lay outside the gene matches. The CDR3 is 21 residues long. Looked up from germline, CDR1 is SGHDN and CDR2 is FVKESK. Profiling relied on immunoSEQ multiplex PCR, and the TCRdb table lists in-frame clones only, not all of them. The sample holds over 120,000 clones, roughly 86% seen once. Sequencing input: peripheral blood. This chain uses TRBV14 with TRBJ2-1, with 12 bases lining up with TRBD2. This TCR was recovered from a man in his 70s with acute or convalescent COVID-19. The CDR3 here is CASSQDTWLAGGISSYNEQFF. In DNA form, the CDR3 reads TGTGCCAGCAGCCAAGATACATGGCTAGCGGGAGGGATTAGCTCCTACAATGAGCAGTTCTTC.